There are many counts of the clone carrying this TCR beta chain. What it recognizes is unknown. Reverse transcribing all isolated RNA meant expressed TCRB transcripts were sequenced. Sequencing used immunoSEQ multiplex PCR; TCRdb keeps in-frame clones, though not all of them. The repertoire consists of hundreds of thousands of clones, with 14% occurring once and the leading ten covering over 5%. The sample originates from a study of beta chain features in type 1 diabetes. Looking at the study overall: Patients did not differ from healthy donors in age, gender or cell yield.

The V end lost 4 bases, the J end lost 5 bases, and 15 bases lay between the germline ends. Germline V gene sequence: CDR1 LGHNA, CDR2 YSLEER. The CDR3 has 15 residues. Study conclusions and caveats: There was no resolution here of whether HLA type influences TCRB rearrangement.

This chain joins TRBV4-3 and TRBJ2-1; the D is unclear. This receptor was taken from a man younger than 45 in good health. The source material was central memory CD4+ T cells from blood. The CDR3: CASSLHGGPNNEQFF. In DNA, the CDR3 is TGCGCCAGCAGCCTCCATGGTGGGCCGAACAATGAGCAGTTCTTC.